These 4 T cell receptor beta chains share one sample of origin, sequenced in a study of follicular helper T cells after annual influenza vaccination. Time point defined: 2014-2015 season, 7 days after vaccination. Sequencing used immunoSEQ multiplex PCR; TCRdb keeps in-frame clones, though not all of them. The data show thousands of clones, roughly 80% seen once. The sequences come from CXCR5+ CD38- circulating T follicular helper cells from blood, collected 7 days after influenza vaccination. Documented subset: circulating Tfh, non-naive CD4+CXCR5+PD-1+ (ICOS+CD38+ or ICOS-CD38-). The receptors originated from an adult who received the influenza vaccine.

V usage is TRBV7-2 and J usage is TRBJ1-5, with a weak D call TRBD1 (5 bases). The CDR3 runs to 14 residues. Looked up from germline, CDR1 is SGHTA and CDR2 is FQGNSA. Trimming took off 5 bases at V and 6 bases at J, with 14 bases between the two ends. CDR3 DNA: TGTGCCAGCAGCCTCAGGGTATCCGGTCAGCCCCAGCATTTT. It encodes CASSLRVSGQPQHF.

As DNA, the CDR3 is TGTGCCAGCTCCCAGGACAGTGAGGGGGAGACCCAGTACTTC. Translating it yields CASSQDSEGETQYF. The V and J genes are TRBV18 and TRBJ2-5, with TRBD1 as a possible D gene (6 bases). Per germline, CDR1 KGHSH and CDR2 LQKENI. This CDR3 has 14 residues. Trimming took off 6 bases at V and 5 bases at J, with 16 bases between the two ends.

This sequence joins TRBV7-5 and TRBJ1-2. TRBV7-5 is labeled a pseudogene. This CDR3 region has 14 residues. For the CDR3, the DNA is TGTGCCAGCAGCTTATCCCCAGGGAGCTATGGCTACACCTTC. It codes for CASSLSPGSYGYTF.

The gene calls are TRBV6-1 and TRBJ2-3, with 9 bases aligning to TRBD1. Germline-derived CDR1 and CDR2 are MNHNS and SASEGT. Trimming took 8 bases from V and 4 from J; bases not matched to a gene: 10. The CDR3 covers 15 residues. CDR3 DNA sequence: TGTGCCAGCCGATCCCGGGACAGGGAGGCAGATACGCAGTATTTT. Translated, it gives CASRSRDREADTQYF.